This T cell receptor beta chain emerged from a study of cytomegalovirus exposure and HLA in healthy donors. Study results and caveats: According to reports, the classifier identified cytomegalovirus status with high specificity and sensitivity.

Germline loops: CDR1 SNHLY, CDR2 FYNNEI. After removal of 8 bases from V and 4 bases from J, the junction contained 7 bases not matched to a gene. CDR3 length equals 13 residues. Both 60 Vbeta primers and 13 Jbeta primers went into the PCR. In the authors' workflow: A later analysis counted 80 million or so unique TCR beta chains, about 11 million shared. The repertoire was sequenced with immunoSEQ multiplex PCR; TCRdb's copy has only in-frame clones and lacks some. Clonal size and the V and J genes are those of that table, whereas D and trimming came from the DNA. The sample shows 80,000 to 130,000 clones, 70% to 85% of them seen only once. As for this clone: As yet, its antigen is unknown.

The receptor's source is a woman aged 18-29 years in good health and CMV-seronegative. The chain joins TRBV2 to TRBJ2-7, with 8 bases matching TRBD2. The sample consisted of PBMCs. CDR3 sequence (DNA): TGTGCCAGCGGGGCGGGGGGCGGTTACGAGCAGTACTTC. This gives the protein CASGAGGGYEQYF.